Sequencing of this T cell receptor (beta chain) was carried out in a study of cytomegalovirus exposure and HLA in healthy donors. CDR1 and CDR2 (germline): MDHEN, SYDVKM. The CDR3 contains 15 residues. V was clipped by 5 bases and J by 9 bases, with 20 bases between them. Findings and caveats of the study: Earlier analysis looked at TCR beta V segments, and most were productive about 87% or about 30% of the time. Both high specificity and high sensitivity reportedly marked the classifier's diagnosis of cytomegalovirus status.

Remarks on this clone: Its antigen is not identified.

PCR was performed using 60 Vbeta and 13 Jbeta primers. TCRdb's table, derived via immunoSEQ multiplex PCR, lists solely in-frame clones and lacks some. The data hold 140,000 to 150,000 clones, with more than 8% observed a single time. The J gene is TRBJ1-5, the V gene TRBV28; TRBD1 might be the D (5 bases). The specimen was PBMCs. The receptor was isolated from a middle-aged man in good health and CMV-seronegative. The CDR3 region has the DNA TGTGCCAGCAGTGCGGGGGGACGGCCCGATCGGCCCCAGCATTTT. It specifies CASSAGGRPDRPQHF.